Below, 10 T cell receptor beta chains from the same sample are listed, as sequenced in a study of T cell clonotyping in hematopoietic cell transplantation. Using immunoSEQ multiplex PCR, the repertoire was profiled, and TCRdb retains in-frame clones only, with some absent. The sample includes fewer than 25,000 clones, approximately 80% seen only once; the top ten take approximately 15%. The specimen was peripheral blood mononuclear cells. These TCRs come from a man between 60 and 75 years old in good health. Some clones in this sample may be carry-over from other donors' samples.

This clone has only a few counts. J is TRBJ1-5 and V is TRBV19; no definite D call. The CDR3 sequence is 13 residues long. Germline CDR1 LNHDA, CDR2 SQIVND (reference sequence). V was cut by 7 bases and J by 3 bases, with 10 bases left in between. This CDR3 is CASTVKNNQPQHF. DNA of the CDR3: TGTGCCAGTACTGTCAAGAACAATCAGCCCCAGCATTTT.

This clone showed up just once. The CDR3 DNA reads TGCAGCGTTGTCCAGCGTCAACCCTATGGCTACACCTTC. Its translation: CSVVQRQPYGYTF. The rearrangement joins TRBV29-1 to TRBJ1-2; D is unclear. Germline V lookup: CDR1 SQVTM, CDR2 ANQGSEA. There are 13 residues in the CDR3. Trimming removed 4 bases at V and 4 bases at J, with 13 bases between.

The V call is TRBV27, the J call TRBJ1-3; possibly TRBD1 for D (6 bases). CDR3 length equals 13 residues. Germline values: CDR1 MNHEY, CDR2 SMNVEV (reference sequence). The ends were cut back, 6 bases at V and 4 bases at J, with 10 bases in the middle. The CDR3: CASRTQGGNTIYF. The CDR3 DNA reads as TGTGCCAGCAGGACACAGGGAGGAAACACCATATATTTT.

This clone was counted between two and nine times. V and J are TRBV4-1 and TRBJ1-3, with TRBD1 identical over 7 bases. Trimming removed 6 bases from V and 4 bases from J; junction bases left unmatched: 9. Germline V gives CDR1 MGHRA, CDR2 YSYEKL. This CDR3 comprises 15 residues. CDR3 bases: TGCGCCAGCAGACCCACAGGGGAGCCGGGAAACACCATATATTTT. This gives the protein CASRPTGEPGNTIYF.

The rearrangement joins TRBV14 to TRBJ1-4; no clear D. The CDR3 has 16 amino acids. CDR1 and CDR2 from the germline V gene are SGHDN and FVKESK. Deletions cut 2 bases from V and 2 bases from J, with 12 bases between. CDR3 sequence (DNA): TGTGCCAGCAGCCAATTGTACGGGAGGACTAATGAAAAACTGTTTTTT. Its protein is CASSQLYGRTNEKLFF.

This clone was counted a few times. The V gene is TRBV6-5, the J gene TRBJ2-7, with D possibly matching TRBD2 (5 bases). Germline CDR1 reads MNHEY; CDR2 reads SVGAGI. The CDR3 has 12 amino acids. Trimming cost V 5 bases and J 5 bases, with 10 bases left between them. In DNA, the CDR3 is TGTGCCAGCAGTACGGGGTTCAACGAGCAGTACTTC. This encodes CASSTGFNEQYF.

This chain joins TRBV7-2 and TRBJ1-6; D is unresolved. The V gene lost 7 bases and the J gene lost 7 bases, with 17 bases spanning the gap. CDR1 SGHTA and CDR2 FQGNSA come from the germline V gene. The length of the CDR3 is 15 residues. CDR3 amino acids: CASNDLERSNSPLHF. As DNA, the CDR3 is TGTGCCAGCAACGATCTAGAACGATCGAATTCACCCCTCCACTTT.

The rearrangement links TRBV27 to TRBJ2-7, with TRBD1 matching over 9 bases. The V and J ends lost 3 bases and 13 bases, in that order; junction bases with no gene match: 4. The CDR3 length is 11 residues. Germline V gene sequence: CDR1 MNHEY, CDR2 SMNVEV (reference sequence). The CDR3 nucleotides read TGTGCCAGCAGTTTGGGGGACAGGGTATACTTC. Amino acids: CASSLGDRVYF.

The CDR3 is CASRNGAGPAPTNEKLFF. As DNA, the CDR3 is TGTGCCAGCAGAAACGGGGCCGGGCCAGCCCCAACTAATGAAAAACTGTTTTTT. The gene calls are TRBV7-2 and TRBJ1-4; D perhaps matches TRBD1 (5 bases). Trimming removed 6 bases from V and 0 bases from J, with 20 bases in between. The CDR3 covers 18 residues. Germline CDR1 SGHTA, CDR2 FQGNSA. Full variable domain (remainder filled in from reference TRBV7-2 and TRBJ1-4): GAGVSQSPSNKVTEKGKDVELRCDPISGHTALYWYRQSLGQGLEFLIYFQGNSAPDKSGLPSDRFSAERTGGSVSTLTIQRTQQEDSAVYLCASRNGAGPAPTNEKLFFGSGTQLSVL.

The table lists this clone with a few counts. The chain is built from TRBV19 and TRBJ2-7; 8 bases match TRBD2. V was pared by 1 base and J by 3 bases, with 2 bases of the junction left unmatched. Germline V gene lookup returns CDR1 LNHDA and CDR2 SQIVND (reference sequence). The CDR3 is made up of 14 amino acids. The CDR3 sequence: CASSIGAGDYEQYF. CDR3 DNA: TGTGCCAGTAGTATAGGAGCGGGAGACTACGAGCAGTACTTC.